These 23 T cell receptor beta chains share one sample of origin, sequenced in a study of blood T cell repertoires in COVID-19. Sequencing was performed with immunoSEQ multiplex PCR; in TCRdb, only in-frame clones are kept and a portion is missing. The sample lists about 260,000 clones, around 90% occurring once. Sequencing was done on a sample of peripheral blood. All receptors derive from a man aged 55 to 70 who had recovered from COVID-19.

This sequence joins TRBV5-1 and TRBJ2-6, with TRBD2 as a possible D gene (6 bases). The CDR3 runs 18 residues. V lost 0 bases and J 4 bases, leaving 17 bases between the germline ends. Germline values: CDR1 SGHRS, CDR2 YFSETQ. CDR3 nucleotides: TGCGCCAGCAGCTTGGGGAGGGGCGCCCCGGGAGGGGCCAACGTCCTGACTTTC. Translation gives CASSLGRGAPGGANVLTF.

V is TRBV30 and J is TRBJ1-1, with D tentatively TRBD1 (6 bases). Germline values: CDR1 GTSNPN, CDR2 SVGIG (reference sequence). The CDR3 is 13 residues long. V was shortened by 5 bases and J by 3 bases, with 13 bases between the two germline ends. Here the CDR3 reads CAWGLGGDTEAFF. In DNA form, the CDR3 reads TGTGCCTGGGGCCTAGGGGGGGACACTGAAGCTTTCTTT.

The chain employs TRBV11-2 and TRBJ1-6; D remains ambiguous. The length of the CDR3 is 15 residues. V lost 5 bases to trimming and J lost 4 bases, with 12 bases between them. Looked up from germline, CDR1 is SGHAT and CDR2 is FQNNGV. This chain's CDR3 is CASSPGTGYNSPLHF. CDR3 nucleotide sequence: TGTGCCAGCAGCCCCGGTACGGGTTATAATTCACCCCTCCACTTT.

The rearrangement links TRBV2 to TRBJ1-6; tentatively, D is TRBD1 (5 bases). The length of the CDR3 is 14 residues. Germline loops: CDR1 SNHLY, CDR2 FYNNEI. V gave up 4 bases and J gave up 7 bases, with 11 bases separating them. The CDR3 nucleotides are TGTGCCAGCAGTGTTGGGCAGGGAAATTCACCCCTCCACTTT. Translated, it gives CASSVGQGNSPLHF.

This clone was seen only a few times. Written as DNA, the CDR3 is TGTGCCAGCAGTTACGGGGACAGGAGGGGAGAGCAGTTCTTC. Its translation is CASSYGDRRGEQFF. The gene calls are TRBV6-6 and TRBJ2-1; 8 bases map to TRBD1. This CDR3 has 14 amino acids. In germline, CDR1 is MNHNY, CDR2 SVGAGI (reference sequence). Losses at the gene ends were 2 bases for V and 10 bases for J; bases not matched to a gene: 7.

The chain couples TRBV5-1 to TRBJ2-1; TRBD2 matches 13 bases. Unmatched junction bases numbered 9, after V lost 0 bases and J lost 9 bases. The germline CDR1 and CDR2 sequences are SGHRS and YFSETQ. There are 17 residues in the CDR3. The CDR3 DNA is TGCGCCAGCAGCTTGGGACTAGCGGGGGGCCCCGAAGGTGAGCAGTTCTTC. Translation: CASSLGLAGGPEGEQFF.

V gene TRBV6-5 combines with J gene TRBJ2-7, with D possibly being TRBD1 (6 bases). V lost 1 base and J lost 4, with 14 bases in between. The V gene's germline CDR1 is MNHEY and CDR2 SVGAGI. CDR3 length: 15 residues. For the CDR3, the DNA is TGTGCCAGCAGTTACTTGGACAGAGCTCGATACGAGCAGTACTTC. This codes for CASSYLDRARYEQYF.

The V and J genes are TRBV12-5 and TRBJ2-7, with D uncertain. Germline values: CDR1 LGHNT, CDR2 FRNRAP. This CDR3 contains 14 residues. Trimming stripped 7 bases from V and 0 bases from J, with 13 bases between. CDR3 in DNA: TGTGCTAGTGCCTTAGGCAGCGTCTCCTACGAGCAGTACTTC. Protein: CASALGSVSYEQYF.

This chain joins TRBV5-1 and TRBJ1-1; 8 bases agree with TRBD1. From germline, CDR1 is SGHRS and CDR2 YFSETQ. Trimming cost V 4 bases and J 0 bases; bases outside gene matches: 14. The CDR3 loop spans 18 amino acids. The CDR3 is CASSQLQGQGPVNTEAFF. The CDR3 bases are TGCGCCAGCAGCCAACTGCAAGGACAGGGCCCTGTGAACACTGAAGCTTTCTTT. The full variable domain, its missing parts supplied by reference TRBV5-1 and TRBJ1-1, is KAGVTQTPRYLIKTRGQQVTLSCSPISGHRSVSWYQQTPGQGLQFLFEYFSETQRNKGNFPGRFSGRQFSNSRSEMNVSTLELGDSALYLCASSQLQGQGPVNTEAFFGQGTRLTVV.

The DNA for the CDR3 is TGTGCCAGCAGCTTAGGACTAGCGGGCGACCAAAACATTCAGTACTTC. The encoded protein is CASSLGLAGDQNIQYF. V is TRBV7-2 and J is TRBJ2-4, with TRBD2 matching 10 bases. The CDR3 consists of 16 residues. Per the germline V gene, CDR1 is SGHTA and CDR2 is FQGNSA. J gave up 5 bases and V 1 base, and 5 bases lay outside the gene matches. Full variable domain (remainder filled in from reference TRBV7-2 and TRBJ2-4): GAGVSQSPSNKVTEKGKDVELRCDPISGHTALYWYRQSLGQGLEFLIYFQGNSAPDKSGLPSDRFSAERTGGSVSTLTIQRTQQEDSAVYLCASSLGLAGDQNIQYFGAGTRLSVL.

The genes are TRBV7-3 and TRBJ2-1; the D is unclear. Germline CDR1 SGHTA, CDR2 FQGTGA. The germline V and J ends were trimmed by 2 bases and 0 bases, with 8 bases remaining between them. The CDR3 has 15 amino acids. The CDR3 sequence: CASSLAASSYNEQFF. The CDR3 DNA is TGTGCCAGCAGCTTAGCGGCCAGCTCCTACAATGAGCAGTTCTTC.

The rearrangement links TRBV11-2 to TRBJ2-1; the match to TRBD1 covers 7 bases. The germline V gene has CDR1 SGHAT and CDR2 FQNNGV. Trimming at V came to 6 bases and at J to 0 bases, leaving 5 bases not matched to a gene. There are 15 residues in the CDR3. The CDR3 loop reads CASRMTGNSYNEQFF. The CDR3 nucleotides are TGTGCCAGCAGGATGACAGGGAACTCCTACAATGAGCAGTTCTTC.

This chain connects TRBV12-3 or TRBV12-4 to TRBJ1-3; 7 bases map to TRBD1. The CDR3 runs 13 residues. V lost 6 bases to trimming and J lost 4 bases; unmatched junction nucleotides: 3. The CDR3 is CASRSGQGNTIYF. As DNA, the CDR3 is TGTGCCAGCAGGTCGGGACAGGGAAACACCATATATTTT.

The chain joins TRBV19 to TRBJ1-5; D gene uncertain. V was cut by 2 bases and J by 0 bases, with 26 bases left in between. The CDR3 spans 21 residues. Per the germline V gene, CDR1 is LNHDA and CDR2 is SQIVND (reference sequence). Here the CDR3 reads CASSISFKPLVIPSSNQPQHF. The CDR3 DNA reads TGTGCCAGTAGTATATCCTTTAAACCTTTAGTGATACCAAGTAGCAATCAGCCCCAGCATTTT.

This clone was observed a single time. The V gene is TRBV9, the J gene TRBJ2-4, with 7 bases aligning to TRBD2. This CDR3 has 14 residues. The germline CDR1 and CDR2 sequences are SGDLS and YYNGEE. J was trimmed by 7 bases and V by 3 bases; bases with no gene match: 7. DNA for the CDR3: TGTGCCAGCAGCGCTAGGGAGGGTAACAACATTCAGTACTTC. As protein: CASSAREGNNIQYF.

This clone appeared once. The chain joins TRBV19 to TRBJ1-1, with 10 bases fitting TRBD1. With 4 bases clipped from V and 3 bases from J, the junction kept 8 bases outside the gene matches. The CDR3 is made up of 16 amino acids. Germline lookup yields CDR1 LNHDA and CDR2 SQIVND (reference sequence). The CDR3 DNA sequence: TGTGCCAGTAGTAACCCGACAGGGGGCCCGGACACTGAAGCTTTCTTT. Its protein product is CASSNPTGGPDTEAFF.

CDR3 sequence: CASSQDLFNRVGGYTF. The DNA for the CDR3 is TGTGCCAGCAGCCAAGATCTATTCAACAGGGTGGGCGGCTACACCTTC. The rearrangement links TRBV3-1 (or the pseudogene TRBV3-2) to TRBJ1-2, with D maybe TRBD1 (6 bases). V dropped 0 bases and J dropped 8 bases, with 19 bases sitting between them. The CDR3 runs 16 residues. CDR1 and CDR2 (germline): LGHDT, YNNKEL (reference sequence).

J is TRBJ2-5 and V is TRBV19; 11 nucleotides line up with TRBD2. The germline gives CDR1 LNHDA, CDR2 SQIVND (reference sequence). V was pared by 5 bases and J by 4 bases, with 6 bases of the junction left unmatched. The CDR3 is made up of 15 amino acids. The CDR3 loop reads CASSALAGGGETQYF. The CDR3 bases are TGTGCCAGTAGTGCCCTAGCGGGGGGCGGAGAGACCCAGTACTTC.

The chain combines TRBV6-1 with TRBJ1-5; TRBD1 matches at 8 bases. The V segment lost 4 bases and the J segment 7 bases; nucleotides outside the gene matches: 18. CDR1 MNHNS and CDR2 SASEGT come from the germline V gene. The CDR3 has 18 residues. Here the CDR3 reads CASSGKGPGRGHEQPQHF. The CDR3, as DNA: TGTGCCAGCAGTGGGAAGGGCCCTGGCAGGGGGCACGAGCAGCCCCAGCATTTT.

The CDR3 reads CASSQASRGTDTQYF. The CDR3 bases are TGTGCCAGCAGCCAAGCTTCCAGGGGCACAGATACGCAGTATTTT. The rearrangement joins TRBV4-2 to TRBJ2-3, with a tentative D call TRBD1 (5 bases). V was clipped by 1 base and J by 1 base, with 9 bases between them. The CDR3 contains 15 residues. Germline CDR1 and CDR2: LGHNA and YNFKEQ.

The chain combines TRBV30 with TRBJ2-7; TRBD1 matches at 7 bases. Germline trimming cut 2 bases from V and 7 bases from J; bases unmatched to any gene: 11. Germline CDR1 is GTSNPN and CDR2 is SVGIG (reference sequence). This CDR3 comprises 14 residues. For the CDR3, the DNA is TGTGCCTGGAGTTCCCTGACAGGGTCGCGAGAGCAGTACTTC. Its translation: CAWSSLTGSREQYF.

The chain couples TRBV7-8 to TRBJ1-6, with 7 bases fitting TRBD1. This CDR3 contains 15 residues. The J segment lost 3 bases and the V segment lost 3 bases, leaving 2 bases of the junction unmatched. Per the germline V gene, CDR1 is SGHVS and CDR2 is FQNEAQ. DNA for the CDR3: TGTGCCAGCAGCTTGGGGACAGTCTATAATTCACCCCTCCACTTT. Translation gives CASSLGTVYNSPLHF.

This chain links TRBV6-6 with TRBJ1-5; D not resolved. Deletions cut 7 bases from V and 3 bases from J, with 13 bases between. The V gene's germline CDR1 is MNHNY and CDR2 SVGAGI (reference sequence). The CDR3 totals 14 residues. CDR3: CASTPPGSNQPQHF. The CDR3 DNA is TGTGCCAGCACCCCCCCGGGATCCAATCAGCCCCAGCATTTT.